The T cell receptor (beta chain) described here comes from a study of cytotoxic CD8 clonotypes in ibrutinib-treated CLL. Overall study: Mean productive templates were about 260,000; mean productive rearrangements were about 90,000. Whole-study results and caveats: Pretreatment clonality was elevated relative to age-matched healthy donors and paralleled circulating CD8+ T-cell counts. Clonality, elevated at ibrutinib response, dropped back toward baseline at progression.

From cryopreserved PBMCs came 1.5 to 2.5 micrograms of genomic DNA used for TCR beta libraries. Measured with immunoSEQ multiplex PCR; TCRdb has only the in-frame clones, and not every one. The table includes fewer than 25,000 clones, 78% detected once. This clone occurred once. Its antigen is still unknown. The CDR3 sequence is 16 residues long. V lost 1 base to trimming and J lost 4 bases, with 14 bases between them. CDR1 is MDHEN and CDR2 is SYDVKM in the germline V gene. The TCR comes from a human donor with chronic lymphocytic leukemia. The sample in question was PBMCs, obtained before ibrutinib treatment. The genes are TRBV28 and TRBJ1-3; D gene ambiguous. The CDR3 region has the DNA TGTGCCAGCAGTTTATCCCCTCAAACCCCGGGAAACACCATATATTTT. Encoded protein: CASSLSPQTPGNTIYF.